The sequence of this TCR beta chain was determined in a study of beta chain features in type 1 diabetes. Regarding the study as a whole: PCR, the amplification step, might favor shorter templates, equally in patients and controls. Healthy donors had naive, central memory and Treg TCRB repertoires that appeared less similar than those seen among patients. The study found fewer insertions and more deletions at VDJ junctions in type 1 diabetes patients.

As every portion of the isolated RNA was reverse transcribed, the sequencing read expressed TCRB transcripts. Data came from immunoSEQ multiplex PCR; TCRdb stores just in-frame clones and leaves some out. This table has fewer than 200,000 clones, around an eighth appearing once. This clone has only a few counts. Its specificity is not known. The CDR3 covers 17 residues. The germline V gene has CDR1 SGHDN and CDR2 FVKESK. After removal of 4 bases from V and 4 bases from J, the junction contained 11 bases not matched to a gene. The sequenced sample consisted of central memory CD4+ T cells from blood. The rearrangement links TRBV14 to TRBJ2-1, with 9 bases that match TRBD2. This TCR came from a young woman in good health. CDR3 protein: CASSLFSGSLSYNEQFF. The CDR3 nucleotides read TGTGCCAGCAGCCTGTTTAGCGGGAGTCTTTCGTACAATGAGCAGTTCTTC.